This T cell receptor beta chain was recorded in a study of cytomegalovirus exposure and HLA in healthy donors (dated by TCRdb to 2015 to 2018). Notes on the research overall: An earlier analysis of roughly 500 of the donors reported approximately 290 Gb of sequence data and roughly 110 million unique TCR beta sequences from about 200 million T cells. The aim of the study was to test whether cataloging public T cell receptors could identify signatures of past pathogen exposure. A later analysis re-examined previously published TCR beta repertoires from several hundred donors and added high-resolution HLA genotyping to investigate patterns of TCR occurrence. Donor age, sex, ethnicity and CMV serostatus were compiled alongside the repertoire data. An early release covering about 600 HLA-typed donors comprised 250 to 350 gigabases of sequencing data and around 85 million unique TCR sequences. To decide whether each TCR beta V gene segment behaved as functional or pseudogenic, an earlier analysis of approximately 620 of the donors relied on high-throughput TCR beta sequencing. The number of typed donors differed by locus: 629-630 for A, B, C, DRB1 and DQB1; roughly 510 for DQA1; 606 for DPA1; and around 490 for DPB1. Among some 410 genotyped donors of the cohort, an average of approximately 220,000 unique TCR beta nucleotide sequences was sequenced per donor, of which about 20% were non-productive. Every discovery cohort repertoire had been produced on one sequencing platform. Of the roughly 430 genotyped donors, approximately 80% fell in the genetic ancestry cluster associated with self-reported Caucasian donors. The later analysis used no new phenotypic data to find candidate immune exposures, relying instead on TCR beta sequences and their occurrence across donors. Because of strong linkage in the cohort, roughly five DR-DQ haplotypes were treated as single units for association and clustering. To predict cytomegalovirus infection status, the study combined high-throughput TCR immunosequencing, statistical association of individual TCRs with disease status, and machine learning. The study used immunosequencing to profile the T cell repertoires of 666 subjects and linked those repertoires to cytomegalovirus serostatus. HLA typing covered class I and class II loci at four-digit resolution. A later genetic analysis used genome-wide SNP genotypes for about three fifths of the 666 donors, treating that subset as a discovery cohort. A separate validation cohort of 100 to 150 different subjects was used in addition to the approximately 700-subject first cohort.

Trimming removed 4 bases from V and 5 bases from J; the gene matches leave 9 bases unexplained. The CDR3 starts with the cysteine, ends with the phenylalanine, and has 15 residues. Only the CDR3 portion is preserved as DNA: 45 bases, with reading frame beginning at the first base. The germline V gene (reference sequence) sets CDR1 to SGHNT and CDR2 to YYREEE. As concerns this clone: The target of this receptor is not known. No qualities accompany the bases; no much larger clone lies one base away.

The cohort was made up of 500 to 850 healthy bone marrow donors. Cohort members were all nominally healthy when sampled, although unrecorded immune exposures were likely present. The donor tested CMV seropositive, placing the donor among the roughly 270 seropositive members of the cohort. A peripheral blood sample was provided by each donor, and peripheral blood mononuclear cells were used for TCR beta sequencing. The Qiagen DNeasy Blood Extraction Kit was used to extract genomic DNA from the blood cell samples. The library was built by means of the immunoSEQ multiplex PCR assay. The multiplex PCR relied on a mix of 60 forward primers for TCR Vbeta segments and 13 reverse primers for TCR Jbeta segments. A multiplex PCR assay on genomic DNA amplified the CDR3 region of rearranged TCR beta genes. The Illumina HiSeq System was used to sequence the amplified TCR beta libraries as 87-base-pair reads. The source study handled its data this way. Across the 700 or so repertoires, a later analysis counted 75 million to 90 million unique TCR beta chains, around 11 million of which were shared by at least two donors. Raw reads were error-corrected and collapsed into unique sequences by a nearest-neighbor algorithm in which closely related sequences were merged to remove PCR and sequencing errors. V, D and J gene segments were assigned by aligning CDR3 sequences to IMGT reference sequences. Each retained sequence needed at least a six-nucleotide match to both a V gene segment and a J gene segment. Rearrangements were called productive when the CDR3 lacked stop codons and stayed in frame with V and J; all others were non-productive. Following IMGT convention, CDR3 was defined as the stretch from the second conserved V-encoded cysteine to the conserved J-encoded phenylalanine. The earlier analysis of fewer than 700 of the donors excluded sequences that lacked an unambiguous match to a single V gene segment. An earlier analysis of approximately 590 of the donors called V segments functional above 56.7% productive rearrangements and segregating when the between-donor standard deviation exceeded 5%. A statistical classification framework was built to diagnose cytomegalovirus status from the catalog of TCR beta chain sequences. In a later analysis, TCR nucleotide sequences were compared against IMGT/GENE-DB human TR gene sequences so that V and J genes could be assigned. A later analysis assigned CDR3 sequences and most-parsimonious VDJ recombination scenarios with the TCRdist pipeline. In a later analysis, each TCR beta chain was defined by its CDR3 amino acid sequence together with its V-gene family, and reads lacking a unique V-gene family were excluded. As a way to deal with suspected cross-contamination and a sequencing artifact, a later analysis dropped roughly 620 nucleotide sequences that were highly shared and had low generation probability. In a later analysis, a clonal expansion index was calculated for each public chain from normalized within-repertoire ranks of inferred template counts. A later analysis computed generation probabilities with a VDJ recombination model fitted to out-of-frame rearrangements, and checked the results against IGoR. Hypergeometric tests were used in a later analysis to score TCR-TCR, TCR-HLA and TCR-CMV co-occurrence, with a repertoire-size bias correction applied to the TCR pairs. To estimate false discovery rates, a later analysis permuted the HLA or CMV assignments 20 times. In a later analysis, co-occurring TCRs were grouped using DBSCAN, with TCRdist sequence similarity added in when clustering inside HLA-allele-positive subsets. Co-occurrence clustering excluded repertoires with fewer than 30,000 or more than 120,000 public chains, plus five with anomalous nucleotide sharing. TCRdb mirrors the immuneACCESS table, restricted to in-frame sequences. Some clones are absent from its copies; in checked studies, under half trace to an unresolved V gene, and the reason for the others is unknown. That table gives V, J and clone size, and the DNA gave D and trimming. For this sample the table gives a few hundred thousand clones, of which 70% to 90% were detected only once. The top ten clones comprise 8% of the sample.

Beyond this particular receptor, the publication reports: Correlated functional status among segregating V segments might be attributable to linkage disequilibrium, but an unknown experimental factor could not be ruled out. When HLA alleles, especially DR and DQ, strongly co-occurred, TCR associations were difficult to assign to individual alleles. Because HLA typing was unavailable for some donors at each locus, only the typed subset was used in association tests. Some IMGT-functional V segments, including TRBV6-2 and TRBV6-3, could not be distinguished by the 87-base-pair reads and were therefore excluded. A later analysis associated 15,000 to 20,000 TCR beta sequences with specific HLA alleles at a false discovery rate of 0.05. A group of highly shared sequence variants was considered likely to be a technical artifact of the sequencing pipeline. In a later analysis, TCR association rates were found to vary across HLA loci, with the most associated TCRs seen for DRB1 alleles and the fewest for HLA-C alleles. According to a later genetic analysis, donors in an Asian-associated ancestry cluster had fewer N-insertions in productive TCRs than the approximately 670-donor mean. The classifier was reported to diagnose cytomegalovirus status with high specificity and sensitivity in both the original cohort and the validation cohort. The cohort was sequenced for TCR beta chains only, and without alpha or paired-chain data the features that could be detected were limited. For the cohort, immune exposure information was limited to CMV serostatus. Three of the identified cytomegalovirus-associated TCR beta chains were confirmed in vitro to be specific for cytomegalovirus antigens. The earlier analysis of approximately 540 of the donors excluded approximately 15 rarely observed V segments, including chromosome 9 orphons, because counts were too low. The study listed over 150 TCR beta chains as associated with cytomegalovirus. A later analysis found that most CMV-associated TCR beta chains appeared HLA-restricted, with HLA associations seemingly driven largely by CMV exposure. A later analysis reported that several top co-occurrence clusters appeared linked to parvovirus B19, influenza, CMV and Epstein-Barr virus. The authors suggested that the approach could potentially be generalized to other disease states and immunological phenotypes. Compared with equally common non-associated chains, HLA-associated TCR beta chains in a later analysis were more clonally expanded and had lower generation probabilities. The presence/absence analyses assumed that sequencing depth was roughly uniform across donors, and that assumption may not be true. Most TCR sequences were seen in very few donors, while some public TCRs were found in many individuals. A further reported finding was that TCR beta sequences accurately predicted the HLA-A and HLA-B alleles for most subjects in the first cohort. V-gene and J-gene trimming of TCR beta chains was associated with a missense DCLRE1C variant in a later genetic analysis, and the association was replicated in an independent cohort. An earlier analysis of roughly 570 of the donors showed that most TCR beta V segments appeared in productive rearrangements either about 87% or about 30% of the time, which broadly matched IMGT annotations.

Input material: PBMCs. In this chain, TRBV5-4 is recombined with TRBJ2-1; 7 middle bases align to TRBD2. The receptor was derived from a woman aged 60-75 years in good health and CMV-seropositive. The nucleotides are TGTGCCAGCAGCGCGCGGACTAGATTTAACAATGAGCAGTTCTTC. Its translation is CASSARTRFNNEQFF.